This TCR beta chain was found in a study of blood T cell repertoires in COVID-19. Looking at the study overall: Italy, Spain and the United States were the sources of the convalescent and acute COVID-19 samples. T cells, B-cell-depleted T cells, or PBMCs provided the cDNA or gDNA that served as material.

Under the authors' procedure: For nucleated cells, counts were estimated from reference gene primer amplification. The repertoire was sequenced with immunoSEQ multiplex PCR; TCRdb's copy has only in-frame clones and lacks some. The V and J calls and clone size were taken over from that table, and D and trimming were inferred from the DNA. The sample has 50,000 to 65,000 clones, approximately 86% seen once; the top ten hold more than 4.5%. Trimming cost V 7 bases and J 1 base, with 14 bases left between them. Germline V gene sequence: CDR1 SGHVS, CDR2 FNYEAQ. This CDR3 comprises 15 residues. The sequence derives from a man aged 60 to 75 with acute or convalescent COVID-19. The sample was peripheral blood. This sequence joins TRBV7-6 and TRBJ2-1; D is ambiguous. CDR3 region: CASTLSAVSYNEQFF. The CDR3 region has the DNA TGTGCCAGCACCCTTTCTGCGGTTTCCTACAATGAGCAGTTCTTC.